The entry below describes one T cell receptor (beta chain). This CDR3 comprises 16 residues. The V gene's germline CDR1 is MGHRA and CDR2 YSYEKL. The V segment lost 1 base and the J segment 6 bases; nucleotides outside the gene matches: 10. Libraries were prepared by immunoSEQ multiplex PCR; TCRdb keeps only in-frame clonotypes and omits some of them. The repertoire holds roughly 88,000 clones, with roughly 92% as singletons. These data are taken from a study of control samples from healthy donors and cancer patients. The TCR sequence derives from a young woman in good health. The chain combines TRBV4-1 with TRBJ1-2; 8 positions agree with TRBD1. The sequenced sample was blood. In nucleotides, the CDR3 is TGCGCCAGCAGCCAAGTCAGGGCGACAGGGGTGGATGGCTACACCTTC. Translating gives CASSQVRATGVDGYTF.